This T cell receptor beta chain appears in the sequencing data of a study of T cells after yellow fever vaccination. Study-wide context: The authors prepared low-cell-number fractions using SMART-Seq v4 Ultra Low Input.

Study-level findings and limits: FACS-sorted repertoires could harbor abundant contaminating bulk-population clonotypes.

Only a few counts were recorded for this clonotype. The antigen remains unidentified. TCRdb independently ran MiXCR on the 5' RACE reads; one entry per CDR3 protein. The sample consists of hundreds of thousands of distinct CDR3 sequences, around an eighth of them appearing once. The material was PBMCs, obtained on the day of the yellow fever booster vaccination. The origin of this receptor is a man younger than 45 who received the YFV17D yellow fever vaccine.

The chain's CDR3 is CASSYSDSGGGADTQYF. The DNA of the CDR3 is TGTGCCAGCAGTTACTCGGATAGCGGAGGGGGCGCAGATACGCAGTATTTT. V is TRBV6-5 and J is TRBJ2-3; a possible D gene is TRBD1 (7 bases). CDR1 is MNHEY and CDR2 is SVGAGI in the germline V gene. CDR3 length: 17 amino acids. V gave up 0 bases and J gave up 4 bases, with 17 bases separating them.